This TCR beta chain was recorded in a study of shared clonotypes between healthy human individuals. Study overall: A couple of female and a few male donors aged 18 to 49 were enrolled. A donor's plate count was three for CD4 naive and three for CD4 memory; CD8 naive had two and CD8 memory one. Study-level points and caveats: Non-shared clonotypes showed lower generation probabilities than clonotypes common to all four donors.

Data came from immunoSEQ multiplex PCR; TCRdb stores just in-frame clones and leaves some out. The repertoire holds approximately 2.1 million clones, with 85% to 95% as singletons. CDR1 SGHTA and CDR2 FQGNSA come from the germline V gene. There are 15 residues in the CDR3. V gave up 7 bases and J gave up 6 bases, with 19 bases separating them. About this clone: Its antigen remains unknown.

Source material: naive CD4+ T cells from PBMCs. Subset specified: CD45RA+ positively selected. This chain connects TRBV7-2 to TRBJ1-3; D ambiguous. The origin of this receptor is a man between 18 and 35 years old in good health. Some clones in this sample may be carry-over from other donors' samples. Here the CDR3 DNA reads TGTGCCAGCAACCTGGGTGGAGGGTTAGAAAACACCATATATTTT. Translation: CASNLGGGLENTIYF.